The entry below describes one TCR beta chain. The antigen remains unidentified. In the same sample, other DNA sequences code for this CDR3. V lost 2 bases and J 0 bases, leaving 4 bases between the germline ends. The germline V gene has CDR1 MNHEY and CDR2 SMNVEV (reference sequence). The CDR3 spans 13 residues. These data belong to a study of graft-versus-host responses after intestinal transplantation. Findings of the study overall: The study found high graft-versus-host to host-versus-graft clonal ratios in allografts of patients with graft-donor T cell macrochimerism.

Assay: immunoSEQ multiplex PCR; the TCRdb copy retains only in-frame clones and omits some. The data hold around 100,000 clones, with roughly 93% observed a single time. This receptor was taken from a human donor who received an intestinal transplant. V usage is TRBV27 and J usage is TRBJ1-1; D is uncertain. The starting material was unstimulated CD8+ T cells sorted from spleen or lymph node cells, obtained before intestinal transplant. The DNA of the CDR3 is TGTGCCAGCAGTTTAGGTATGAACACTGAAGCTTTCTTT. Protein: CASSLGMNTEAFF.